This T cell receptor (beta chain) was obtained from a study of CD8 T cells in Susac syndrome. The CDR3 is 11 residues long. CDR1 and CDR2 from the germline V gene are SQVTM and ANQGSEA. V lost 3 bases, J lost 4 bases, and 4 bases lay in between. Reverse transcription of roughly 0.45 to 1 ug RNA was carried out with random hexamers. TCRdb reanalysed the immunoSEQ multiplex PCR reads using MiXCR and keeps one entry per CDR3 protein. There are some 100,000 distinct CDR3 sequences in the sample; approximately 91% occur only once, and less than 0.15% lies in the top ten. The clonotype was recovered from a human donor in good health. Sequences were obtained from CD4+ T cells from PBMCs. The V gene is TRBV29-1, the J gene TRBJ2-1; D ambiguous. Here the CDR3 DNA reads TGCAGCGTTGAGGGGTACAATGAGCAGTTCTTC. This translates into CSVEGYNEQFF.